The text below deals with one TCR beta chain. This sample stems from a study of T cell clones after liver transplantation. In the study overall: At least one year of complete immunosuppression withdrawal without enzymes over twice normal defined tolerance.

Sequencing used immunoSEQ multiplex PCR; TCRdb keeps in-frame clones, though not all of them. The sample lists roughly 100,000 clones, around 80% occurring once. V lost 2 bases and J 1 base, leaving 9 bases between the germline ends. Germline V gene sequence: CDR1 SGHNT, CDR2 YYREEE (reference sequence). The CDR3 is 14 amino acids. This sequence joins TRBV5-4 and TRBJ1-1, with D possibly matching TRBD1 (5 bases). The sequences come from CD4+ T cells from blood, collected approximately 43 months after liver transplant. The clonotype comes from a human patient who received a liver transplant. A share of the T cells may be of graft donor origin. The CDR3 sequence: CASSFREWNTEAFF. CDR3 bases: TGTGCCAGCAGCTTCAGGGAATGGAACACTGAAGCTTTCTTT.